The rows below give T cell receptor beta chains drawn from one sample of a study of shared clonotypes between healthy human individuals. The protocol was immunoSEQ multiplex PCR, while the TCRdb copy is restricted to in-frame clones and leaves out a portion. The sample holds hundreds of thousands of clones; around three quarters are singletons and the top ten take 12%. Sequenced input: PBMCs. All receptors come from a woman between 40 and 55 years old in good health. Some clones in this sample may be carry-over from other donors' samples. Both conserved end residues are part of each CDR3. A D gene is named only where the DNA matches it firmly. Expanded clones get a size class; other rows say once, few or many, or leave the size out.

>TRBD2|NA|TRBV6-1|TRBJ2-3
TGTGCCAGCAGTGAGTTGCCAGCGGGGATGAGAGTAGATACGCAGTATTTT
CASSELPAGMRVDTQYF
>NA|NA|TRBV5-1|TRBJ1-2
TGCGCCAGCAGACGGGACGGACAAGACTATGGCTACACCTTC
CASRRDGQDYGYTF
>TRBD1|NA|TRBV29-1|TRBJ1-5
TGCAGCGTTGATGGGACAGGTCCCCTGCGGCCCGAGCATTTT
CSVDGTGPLRPEHF
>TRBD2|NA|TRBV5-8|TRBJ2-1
TGTGCCAGCAGCTTAATGTTTCGGGGGGGGTACTGGAATGAGCAGTTCTTC
CASSLMFRGGYWNEQFF
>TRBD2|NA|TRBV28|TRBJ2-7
TGTGCCAGCAGTAGACCGGGACTAGGATCCTACGAGCAGTACTTC
CASSRPGLGSYEQYF
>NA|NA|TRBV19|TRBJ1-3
TGTGCCAGTATGAGGGGCTCTGGAAACACCATATATTTT
CASMRGSGNTIYF
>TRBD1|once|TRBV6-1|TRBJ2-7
TGTGCCAGCAGAGAGGATTGGACAGGCTACGAGCAGTACTTC
CASREDWTGYEQYF
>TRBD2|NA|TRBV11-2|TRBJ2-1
TGTGCCAGCAGCCCCTCGGCGGGAGGGCTTTACAATGAGCAGTTCTTC
CASSPSAGGLYNEQFF
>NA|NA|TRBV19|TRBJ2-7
TGTGCCAGTAGTAGGACACAATCAAGGGAGCAGTACTTC
CASSRTQSREQYF
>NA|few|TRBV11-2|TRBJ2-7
TGTGCCAGCAGCTTCCAGACCGGCGGTAGCTCCTACGAGCAGTACTTC
CASSFQTGGSSYEQYF
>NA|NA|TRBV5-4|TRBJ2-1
TGTGCCAGCAGCTTGCAAATGGGTAATGAGCAGTTCTTC
CASSLQMGNEQFF
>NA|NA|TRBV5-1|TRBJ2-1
TGCGCCAGCAGCTTGGCCCCTAACGAGGAGCAGTTCTTC
CASSLAPNEEQFF
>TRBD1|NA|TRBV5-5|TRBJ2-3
TGTGCCAGCAGCTCTGGGGACAGGGGTGGAACAGATACGCAGTATTTT
CASSSGDRGGTDTQYF
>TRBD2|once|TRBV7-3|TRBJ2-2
TGTGCCAGCAGCTTACAAGCGGGACCGAACACCGGGGAGCTGTTTTTT
CASSLQAGPNTGELFF
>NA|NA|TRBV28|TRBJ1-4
TGTGCCAGCAGTCCCGGACGGGCCCCAACTAATGAAAAACTGTTTTTT
CASSPGRAPTNEKLFF
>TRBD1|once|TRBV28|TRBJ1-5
TGTGCCAGCAGTGGGGGACAGGGGGTCTCGCCCCAGCATTTT
CASSGGQGVSPQHF
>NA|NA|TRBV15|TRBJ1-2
TGTGCCACCAGCAGAGCCCTAAACAACTATGGCTACACCTTC
CATSRALNNYGYTF
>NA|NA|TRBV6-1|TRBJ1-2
TGTGCCAGCAGTGAAGGACGGTCCTATGGCTACACCTTC
CASSEGRSYGYTF
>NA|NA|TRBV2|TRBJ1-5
TGTGCCAGCAGTGAAGCGCTAGGCGCTAATCAGCCCCAGCATTTT
CASSEALGANQPQHF
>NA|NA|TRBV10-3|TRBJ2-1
TGTGCCATCGGGTCTAGTTACAATGAGCAGTTCTTC
CAIGSSYNEQFF